This T cell receptor beta chain was captured by sequencing in a study of blood T cell repertoires in COVID-19 (dated by TCRdb to the early 2020s). Regarding the complete study: Samples covering the acute and convalescent phases of COVID-19 were provided by collaborators in the United States, Italy and Spain. Deeply sampled blood TCRbeta repertoires from subjects exposed to, actively infected with, or recovered from COVID-19 were included in the dataset. The samples were drawn from two sources: the first 160 participants of the ongoing ImmuneRACE study, and fewer than 1,500 subjects contributed by 6 global collaborators. Where available, HLA class I and class II types were taken from metadata supplied by the sample provider and were not determined by assay-based typing. The material from the prospective study consisted of cDNA or gDNA derived from T cells, B-cell-depleted T cells, or PBMCs. Nearly every sample came with metadata listing a de-identified subject ID, COVID-19 status, age in years and sex. The repertoires were released in a freely available public database intended as a resource for research on the immune response to SARS-CoV-2.

The immunoSEQ Assay, a bias-controlled multiplex PCR, was used to amplify TCRbeta CDR3 regions from genomic DNA. The authors processed their data as follows. The number of nucleated cells in each sample was estimated from the amplification of reference gene primers within the assay. To quantify the absolute abundance of each unique TCRbeta CDR3 rearrangement, sequence reads were collapsed and filtered. For each sample, productive Simpson clonality was calculated as the square root of Simpson's diversity index over productive rearrangements. In TCRdb, the immuneACCESS table is reduced to in-frame sequences with V and J assigned. These tables do not hold every clone; where another copy was compared, an unresolved V gene accounts for under half, and the others remain unexplained. V and J calls and clone size are those listed in that table; D and trimming were worked out from the DNA. This sample is represented by 100,000 to 150,000 clones; roughly four fifths of them were singletons. Around 5.5% of the sample is held by the ten biggest clonotypes.

V loses 2 bases at its end and J loses 1 base; junction bases beyond the gene matches: 1. CDR1 SGHTA and CDR2 FQGTGA are derived from the germline V gene. CDR3 length: 15 amino acids, cysteine to phenylalanine. Left in the record is the CDR3 DNA by itself, 45 bases read in frame from the first base. Study-wide conclusions, independent of this receptor: The quantity of clinical and demographic metadata differed by source and by participant and was supplied without curation.

Whole blood was collected in K2EDTA tubes by collaborating institutions according to the institutions' own protocols. Collaborator samples were shipped for TCRbeta analysis as frozen whole blood, isolated PBMCs, or DNA extracted from either sample type. A note on this clone: Its antigen is currently not known. One base away there is no much larger clone; base qualities are not given.

Sample: peripheral blood. The sequence is built from TRBV7-3 and TRBJ2-1; TRBD2 agrees with 8 junctional bases. This receptor was obtained from a man between 60 and 75 years old with acute or convalescent COVID-19. The nucleotide sequence reads TGTGCCAGCAGCTTACAGCGGGAGTCCTACAATGAGCAGTTCTTC. Translation gives CASSLQRESYNEQFF.